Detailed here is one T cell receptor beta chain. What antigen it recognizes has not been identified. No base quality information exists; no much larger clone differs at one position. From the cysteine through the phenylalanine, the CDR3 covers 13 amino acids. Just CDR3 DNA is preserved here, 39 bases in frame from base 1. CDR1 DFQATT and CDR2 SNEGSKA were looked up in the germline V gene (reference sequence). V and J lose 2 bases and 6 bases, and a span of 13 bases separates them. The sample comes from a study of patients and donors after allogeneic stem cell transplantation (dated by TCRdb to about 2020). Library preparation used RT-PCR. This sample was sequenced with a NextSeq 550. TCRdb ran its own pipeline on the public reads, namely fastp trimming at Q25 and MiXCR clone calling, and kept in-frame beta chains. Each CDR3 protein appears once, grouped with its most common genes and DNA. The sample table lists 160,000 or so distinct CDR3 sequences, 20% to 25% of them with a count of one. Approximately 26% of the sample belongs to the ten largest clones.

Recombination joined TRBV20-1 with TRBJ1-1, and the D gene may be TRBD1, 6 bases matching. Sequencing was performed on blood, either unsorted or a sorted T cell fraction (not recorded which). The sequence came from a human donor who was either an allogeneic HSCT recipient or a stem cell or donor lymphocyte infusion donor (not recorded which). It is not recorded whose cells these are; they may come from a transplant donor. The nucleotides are TGCAGTGCTAGAATATGGGGGCTGTCTGAAGCTTTCTTT. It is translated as CSARIWGLSEAFF.